This TCR beta chain was obtained from a study of blood T cell repertoires in COVID-19. Sequencing was performed with immunoSEQ multiplex PCR; in TCRdb, only in-frame clones are kept and a portion is missing. The repertoire consists of around 300,000 clones, with nearly 90% occurring once and the leading ten covering 0.75% to 1%. Trimming took off 8 bases at V and 19 bases at J, with 25 bases between the two ends. This CDR3 is 13 amino acids long. Per the germline V gene, CDR1 is SGDLS and CDR2 is YYNGEE. The study recruited people aged about 18 to 95 years across approximately 24 US areas. Material: PBMCs or T cells enriched from blood (not recorded which). The V gene is TRBV9, the J gene TRBJ1-6; tentatively, D is TRBD1 (6 bases). The TCR originated in a woman in her 30s who had recovered from COVID-19. In DNA, the CDR3 is TGTGCCAGTGGGCCGGTGGGGGCACCCCCTCTTCACTTT. Protein: CASGPVGAPPLHF. Variable domain in full (rest from reference TRBV9 and TRBJ1-6): DSGVTQTPKHLITATGQRVTLRCSPRSGDLSVYWYQQSLDQGLQFLIQYYNGEERAKGNILERFSAQQFPDLHSELNLSSLELGDSALYFCASGPVGAPPLHFGNGTRLTVT.